The source of this TCR beta chain is a study of molecular identifiers for immune sequencing clone quantification. This clonotype was seen only a few times. Antigen specificity is unknown. Both previously described methods and listed TCR primers were employed to make bulk TCR libraries. TCRdb re-called the PCR reads with MiXCR, one entry per CDR3 protein. The top ten hold 0.6% to 0.9% of the sample, which has over 550,000 distinct CDR3 sequences, roughly 25% seen once. General study results and limits: Reportedly, one cell's Jurkat TCR RNA was detected within 1,100,000 naive CD8 cells.

Naive CD8 libraries used about 19,000 to 1,000,000 sorted cells and 10%, 30% or 50% RNA. V lost 11 bases, J lost 6 bases, and 15 bases lay in between. The CDR3 contains 12 residues. The V gene's germline CDR1 is MNHEY and CDR2 SMNVEV (reference sequence). The specimen sequenced was naive CD8+ T cells from blood, with Jurkat cell RNA spiked in. Stated subset: FACS-sorted CD8+CD4-CCR7+CD45RA+ naive T cells. This receptor was identified in a human donor in good health. Some libraries in this study had Jurkat cell RNA spiked in. The chain links TRBV27 to TRBJ2-3; D possibly corresponds to TRBD2 (6 bases). CDR3: CAVRGLEDTQYF. The CDR3 DNA follows: TGTGCCGTGCGGGGTCTCGAGGATACGCAGTATTTT.